This TCR beta chain was captured by sequencing in a study of control samples from healthy donors and cancer patients. The table came from immunoSEQ multiplex PCR; TCRdb's copy has only in-frame clones and leaves some out. The sample holds over 150,000 clones, 94% seen once. With V trimmed by 4 bases and J by 2 bases, 7 bases remained unmatched. This CDR3 is 15 amino acids long. CDR1 and CDR2 (germline): SGHRS, YFSETQ. The gene calls are TRBV5-1 and TRBJ2-3; 7 bases align to TRBD1. The TCR originated in a man in his sixties with colorectal cancer. Sequencing was carried out using PBMCs. The CDR3 DNA reads as TGCGCCAGCAGCCCCGGACAGGCTTACACAGATACGCAGTATTTT. Translation gives CASSPGQAYTDTQYF. Drawing the rest from reference TRBV5-1 and TRBJ2-3, the complete variable domain is KAGVTQTPRYLIKTRGQQVTLSCSPISGHRSVSWYQQTPGQGLQFLFEYFSETQRNKGNFPGRFSGRQFSNSRSEMNVSTLELGDSALYLCASSPGQAYTDTQYFGPGTRLTVL.